This T cell receptor (beta chain) was documented in a study of preoperative IRX-2 immunotherapy in early breast cancer. Some clones are missing from TCRdb's copy, which holds only in-frame ones; the method was immunoSEQ multiplex PCR. The sample lists 20,000 to 30,000 clones, about three quarters occurring once. Treatment noted: preoperative locoregional IRX-2 cytokine immunotherapy. The specimen was lymph node tissue, collected after IRX-2 immunotherapy. This receptor was identified in a human donor with breast cancer.

The CDR3 sequence is CASSSAPDSYEQYF. CDR3 DNA sequence: TGTGCCAGCAGCTCGGCTCCAGACTCCTACGAGCAGTACTTC. The genes are TRBV11-3 and TRBJ2-7; D uncertain. With 4 bases removed from V and 0 bases from J, the gap between germline ends came to 10 bases. The CDR3 runs 14 residues. CDR1 is SGHNT and CDR2 is YENEEA in the germline V gene.